Listed below are T cell receptor beta chains from one sample, sequenced in a study of technical replicates of blood from several donors. Profiled with immunoSEQ multiplex PCR; TCRdb holds only in-frame clones, not every one. This sample has approximately 14,000 clones; roughly 83% occur once, and the top ten carry roughly an eighth. Sequencing input: PBMCs. The receptors were gathered from a human donor in good health. Each CDR3 is given with its conserved first and last residue. Fields, in order: CDR3 DNA, CDR3 protein, D gene, J gene, V gene, clone size. The D gene is left open where the match is weak. Clone size, where shown, is once, few, many, or a class for clones that have expanded.

CDR3nt: TGTGCCAGCAGCCAAGATAGTGCGGGATACTATGGCTACACCTTC
CDR3aa: CASSQDSAGYYGYTF
d_gene: -
j_gene: TRBJ1-2
v_gene: TRBV14
abundance: -

CDR3nt: TGTGCCAGTAGTATTTCCGGGGATTGGAAGTTCTACGAGCAGTACTTC
CDR3aa: CASSISGDWKFYEQYF
d_gene: -
j_gene: TRBJ2-7
v_gene: TRBV19
abundance: once

CDR3nt: TGTGCCAGCACCCCTCAGGTCCAAGAGACCCAGTACTTC
CDR3aa: CASTPQVQETQYF
d_gene: -
j_gene: TRBJ2-5
v_gene: TRBV7-9
abundance: -

CDR3nt: TGTGCCAGCAGGGATTCGACGGGACTAGCATCTTACAATGAGCAGTTCTTC
CDR3aa: CASRDSTGLASYNEQFF
d_gene: TRBD2
j_gene: TRBJ2-1
v_gene: TRBV2
abundance: -

CDR3nt: TGTGCCAGCAGGGACGACAGGGCTGAAAAACTGTTTTTT
CDR3aa: CASRDDRAEKLFF
d_gene: TRBD1
j_gene: TRBJ1-4
v_gene: TRBV9
abundance: -

CDR3nt: TGTGCCAGCAGCGGGTGGACAGGCGTCTACGAGCAGTACTTC
CDR3aa: CASSGWTGVYEQYF
d_gene: TRBD1
j_gene: TRBJ2-7
v_gene: TRBV5-6
abundance: -

CDR3nt: TGTGCCAGCAGCTTAGGGACTAGCACCGGGGAGCTGTTTTTT
CDR3aa: CASSLGTSTGELFF
d_gene: TRBD2
j_gene: TRBJ2-2
v_gene: TRBV7-6
abundance: -

CDR3nt: TGTGCCAGCAGTAGACAGGGGAGGCAGAACACTGAAGCTTTCTTT
CDR3aa: CASSRQGRQNTEAFF
d_gene: TRBD1
j_gene: TRBJ1-1
v_gene: TRBV27
abundance: -

CDR3nt: TGTGCCAGCAGTATGACAGTAACTAATGAAAAACTGTTTTTT
CDR3aa: CASSMTVTNEKLFF
d_gene: -
j_gene: TRBJ1-4
v_gene: TRBV6-1
abundance: -

CDR3nt: TGCGCCAGCAGCCAAGAAGGGACAGCCTCGAGCCCCCAGCATTTT
CDR3aa: CASSQEGTASSPQHF
d_gene: TRBD1
j_gene: TRBJ1-5
v_gene: TRBV4-1
abundance: -

CDR3nt: TGTGCCAGCAGCTCCCGCTTGATGGGAGGGAGCACAGATACGCAGTATTTT
CDR3aa: CASSSRLMGGSTDTQYF
d_gene: TRBD2
j_gene: TRBJ2-3
v_gene: TRBV11-2
abundance: -

CDR3nt: TGTGCCAGCAGGGGACCGGGACAGGGTGGCACTGAGCAGTTCTTC
CDR3aa: CASRGPGQGGTEQFF
d_gene: TRBD1
j_gene: TRBJ2-1
v_gene: TRBV28
abundance: -

CDR3nt: TGTGCCAGCTGTGTAGCCCCGAAGGAAAAAGAGAGGACAGTACTAGCCAAAAACATTCAGTACTTC
CDR3aa: CASCVAPKEKERTVLAKNIQYF
d_gene: -
j_gene: TRBJ2-4
v_gene: TRBV21-1
abundance: -

CDR3nt: TGTGCCAGCAGCATTGGACTAGCGGGATCGACCGGGGAGCTGTTTTTT
CDR3aa: CASSIGLAGSTGELFF
d_gene: TRBD2
j_gene: TRBJ2-2
v_gene: TRBV7-9
abundance: few

CDR3nt: TGTGCCAGCACCAGCTCCTACAATGAGCAGTTCTTC
CDR3aa: CASTSSYNEQFF
d_gene: -
j_gene: TRBJ2-1
v_gene: TRBV7-2
abundance: -

CDR3nt: TGTGCCAGCAGCCCGGGACTAGCGCGCCACAATGAGCAGTTCTTC
CDR3aa: CASSPGLARHNEQFF
d_gene: TRBD2
j_gene: TRBJ2-1
v_gene: TRBV13
abundance: -

CDR3nt: TGCGCCAGCAGCCAACCCCTGCGACAGACCAACTATGGCTACACCTTC
CDR3aa: CASSQPLRQTNYGYTF
d_gene: -
j_gene: TRBJ1-2
v_gene: TRBV4-1
abundance: few

CDR3nt: TGTGCCAGTACCCCGAGACAGGGGGCGCTTACCAATGAGCAGTTCTTC
CDR3aa: CASTPRQGALTNEQFF
d_gene: TRBD1
j_gene: TRBJ2-1
v_gene: TRBV19
abundance: -

CDR3nt: TGTGCCAGCAATGACCTACTTTGGACGGGGGAGACCCAGTACTTC
CDR3aa: CASNDLLWTGETQYF
d_gene: -
j_gene: TRBJ2-5
v_gene: TRBV6-1
abundance: -

CDR3nt: TGTGCCAGCCGCCCGGCGGGAGTGGGGGGGCACACAGATACGCAGTATTTT
CDR3aa: CASRPAGVGGHTDTQYF
d_gene: -
j_gene: TRBJ2-3
v_gene: TRBV28
abundance: -

CDR3nt: TGTGCCAGCAGCTTAATTGGCGGGATAGCAGATACGCAGTATTTT
CDR3aa: CASSLIGGIADTQYF
d_gene: -
j_gene: TRBJ2-3
v_gene: TRBV11-2
abundance: -

CDR3nt: TGTGCCAGCAGCTCTCAGGGTGCCTCCTACGAGCAGTACTTC
CDR3aa: CASSSQGASYEQYF
d_gene: -
j_gene: TRBJ2-7
v_gene: TRBV7-9
abundance: -

CDR3nt: TGTGCCAGCAGTGCCCCACAGGGGGCGGGGAATGGCTACACCTTC
CDR3aa: CASSAPQGAGNGYTF
d_gene: TRBD1
j_gene: TRBJ1-2
v_gene: TRBV6-4
abundance: few

CDR3nt: TGTGCCAGCAGTGAAGGGCACCTAGTCTACGAGCAGTACTTC
CDR3aa: CASSEGHLVYEQYF
d_gene: -
j_gene: TRBJ2-7
v_gene: TRBV6-1
abundance: -

CDR3nt: TGTGCCAGCAGCCAAGATTGGGGTGGGGGGGGACAGGGATACACAGATACGCAGTATTTT
CDR3aa: CASSQDWGGGGQGYTDTQYF
d_gene: TRBD1
j_gene: TRBJ2-3
v_gene: TRBV4-2
abundance: -

CDR3nt: TGTGCCAGCAGTTTATTCGGGGGGGGCGAGGATGAAAAACTGTTTTTT
CDR3aa: CASSLFGGGEDEKLFF
d_gene: -
j_gene: TRBJ1-4
v_gene: TRBV28
abundance: -

CDR3nt: TGTGCCATCGGAAGGGGGGGACTAGCGCAGAGCTCCTACAATGAGCAGTTCTTC
CDR3aa: CAIGRGGLAQSSYNEQFF
d_gene: TRBD2
j_gene: TRBJ2-1
v_gene: TRBV15
abundance: -

CDR3nt: TGTGCCAGCAGCGTCGGGGAACCTTCACTGACGTACTATGGCTACACCTTC
CDR3aa: CASSVGEPSLTYYGYTF
d_gene: -
j_gene: TRBJ1-2
v_gene: TRBV25-1
abundance: -

CDR3nt: TGTGCCAGCAGTGAAGTACCCGGCGGGGAGCTGTTTTTT
CDR3aa: CASSEVPGGELFF
d_gene: -
j_gene: TRBJ2-2
v_gene: TRBV6-4
abundance: -

CDR3nt: TGTGCCAGCAGGGTAGCGGATAGCTCCTACAATGAGCAGTTCTTC
CDR3aa: CASRVADSSYNEQFF
d_gene: -
j_gene: TRBJ2-1
v_gene: TRBV7-8
abundance: -

CDR3nt: TGCGCCAGCAACGACAGGGGAGGGTCCACAGATACGCAGTATTTT
CDR3aa: CASNDRGGSTDTQYF
d_gene: -
j_gene: TRBJ2-3
v_gene: TRBV5-1
abundance: -

CDR3nt: TGTGCCAGCAGCTTAGAAGAGGGACTAGGAGTAGCGACCCAGTACTTC
CDR3aa: CASSLEEGLGVATQYF
d_gene: TRBD2
j_gene: TRBJ2-5
v_gene: TRBV11-2
abundance: once

CDR3nt: TGTGCCAGCAGTTTAAGGCTAGCGGGAGCTAACAACGAGCAGTACTTC
CDR3aa: CASSLRLAGANNEQYF
d_gene: TRBD2
j_gene: TRBJ2-7
v_gene: TRBV27
abundance: -

CDR3nt: TGTGCCAGCAGCGTTCAGGGAACCGGGGAGCTGTTTTTT
CDR3aa: CASSVQGTGELFF
d_gene: -
j_gene: TRBJ2-2
v_gene: TRBV9
abundance: -

CDR3nt: TGTGCCACCGCCCTTTGGCTAGCGGGTTACAATGAGCAGTTCTTC
CDR3aa: CATALWLAGYNEQFF
d_gene: TRBD2
j_gene: TRBJ2-1
v_gene: TRBV5-4
abundance: -

CDR3nt: TGTGCCAGTCAAGCCAGCTCGACAGGGTCTGGCGAGCAGTACTTC
CDR3aa: CASQASSTGSGEQYF
d_gene: TRBD1
j_gene: TRBJ2-7
v_gene: TRBV19
abundance: few

CDR3nt: TGCGCCAGCAGTGAGCCAGGTTCGTTTGTTAAGGAGCAGTACTTC
CDR3aa: CASSEPGSFVKEQYF
d_gene: -
j_gene: TRBJ2-7
v_gene: TRBV10-2
abundance: -